The next 19 T cell receptor beta chains were all read from a single sample in a study of CD8 T cells in Susac syndrome. Random-hexamer reverse transcription was applied to roughly 0.45 to 1 ug RNA. In TCRdb, the immunoSEQ multiplex PCR reads were re-called with MiXCR into one record per CDR3 protein. This table has about 130,000 distinct CDR3 sequences, under 95% appearing once. Sequenced material: CD8+ T cells from PBMCs. These receptors were collected from a human donor with multiple sclerosis.

The chain uses TRBV24-1 and TRBJ2-3; D is uncertain. The CDR3 spans 12 residues. Germline V gene data show CDR1 as KGHDR and CDR2 as SFDVKD. Written as DNA, the CDR3 is TGTCCCGACGAAGCGTGGACAGATACGCAGTATTTT. This encodes CPDEAWTDTQYF.

This rearrangement joins TRBV15 to TRBJ2-1, with TRBD1 matching 8 bases. Germline trimming cut 3 bases from V and 7 bases from J; bases unmatched to any gene: 8. Germline assignment: CDR1 LNHNV and CDR2 YYDKDF (reference sequence). The CDR3 is 15 amino acids. CDR3 sequence (DNA): TGTGCCACCAGCAGTGACAGGGGATTCATGAATGAGCAGTTCTTC. It codes for CATSSDRGFMNEQFF.

The rearrangement links TRBV3-1 to TRBJ1-3; D remains ambiguous. The length of the CDR3 is 17 residues. V shed 0 bases and J shed 0 bases, with 12 bases lying between them. CDR1 and CDR2 (germline): LGHDT, YNNKEL (reference sequence). CDR3: CASSQDPPWTSGNTIYF. CDR3 coding DNA: TGTGCCAGCAGCCAAGATCCGCCTTGGACCTCTGGAAACACCATATATTTT.

The chain uses TRBV3-1 and TRBJ2-5; 9 positions agree with TRBD2. V lost 4 bases and J lost 5; bases outside the gene matches: 8. Germline V gene data show CDR1 as LGHDT and CDR2 as YNNKEL (reference sequence). The CDR3 has 15 residues. DNA for the CDR3: TGTGCCAGCAGCCGTCGCGGGAGGGCCGGGGAGACCCAGTACTTC. This gives the protein CASSRRGRAGETQYF.

This sequence joins TRBV30 and TRBJ2-6; a weak D match, TRBD2 (6 bases). The V gene lost 4 bases and the J gene lost 3 bases, with 13 bases spanning the gap. CDR1 GTSNPN and CDR2 SVGIG come from the germline V gene (reference sequence). The CDR3 contains 15 residues. The CDR3 loop reads CAWIPGGNGANVLTF. The CDR3 DNA reads TGTGCCTGGATCCCTGGGGGGAATGGGGCCAACGTCCTGACTTTC.

The V and J genes are TRBV28 and TRBJ1-5; tentative D call: TRBD1 (5 bases). This CDR3 is built from 15 residues. Germline lookup yields CDR1 MDHEN and CDR2 SYDVKM. Trimming removed 4 bases at V and 5 bases at J, with 15 bases between. CDR3 DNA: TGTGCCAGCAGTTCCACGGGGGGAAGGGATCAGCCCCAGCATTTT. It yields the protein CASSSTGGRDQPQHF.

In its sample, this clonotype was seen once. The J gene is TRBJ2-1, the V gene TRBV4-2; D is possibly TRBD1 or TRBD2 (5 bases each). Trimming cost V 3 bases and J 8 bases, with 11 bases left between them. The CDR3 extends over 13 amino acids. CDR1 and CDR2 (germline): LGHNA, YNFKEQ. The CDR3 protein is CASSQGPVDEQFF. The CDR3 nucleotides read TGTGCCAGCAGCCAGGGACCCGTGGATGAGCAGTTCTTC.

The V gene is TRBV7-6, the J gene TRBJ2-3; D tentatively reads TRBD1 or TRBD2 (5 bases each). Germline assignment: CDR1 SGHVS and CDR2 FNYEAQ. The CDR3 is 14 residues long. Trimming stripped 3 bases from V and 2 bases from J, with 9 bases between. The CDR3 region has the DNA TGTGCCAGCAGCTTCCGGGGCGACACAGATACGCAGTATTTT. Protein sequence: CASSFRGDTDTQYF.

V and J are TRBV9 and TRBJ2-1; D uncertain. The germline gives CDR1 SGDLS, CDR2 YYNGEE. The CDR3 sequence is 15 residues long. Trimming left V 2 bases short and J 0 bases short, with 9 bases between. The DNA for the CDR3 is TGTGCCAGCAGCGTGGTCCCCAGCTCCTACAATGAGCAGTTCTTC. Amino acids: CASSVVPSSYNEQFF. The variable domain in full, with the rest retrieved from reference TRBV9 and TRBJ2-1, is DSGVTQTPKHLITATGQRVTLRCSPRSGDLSVYWYQQSLDQGLQFLIQYYNGEERAKGNILERFSAQQFPDLHSELNLSSLELGDSALYFCASSVVPSSYNEQFFGPGTRLTVL.

The chain employs TRBV27 and TRBJ1-5; no clear D. Germline CDR1 is MNHEY and CDR2 is SMNVEV (reference sequence). The CDR3 runs 15 residues. Deletions cut 0 bases from V and 0 bases from J, with 6 bases between. CDR3 coding DNA: TGTGCCAGCAGTTTATCTTTATATAGCAATCAGCCCCAGCATTTT. Amino acid sequence: CASSLSLYSNQPQHF.

This rearrangement joins TRBV2 to TRBJ1-4; 9 bases match TRBD1. The germline gives CDR1 SNHLY, CDR2 FYNNEI. The V gene end was trimmed by 6 bases and the J gene end by 6 bases; junction bases not matched to a gene: 2. CDR3 length equals 13 residues. As DNA, the CDR3 is TGTGCCAGCAGGGGGACAGGGTATGAAAAACTGTTTTTT. This gives the protein CASRGTGYEKLFF.

The CDR3 DNA is TGTGCCAGCAGTGCAACCACTAGCGCCTCCTACAATGAGCAGTTCTTC. Translated: CASSATTSASYNEQFF. The V and J genes are TRBV6-1 and TRBJ2-1; TRBD2 matches 7 bases. The J segment lost 0 bases and the V segment lost 4 bases, leaving 6 bases of the junction unmatched. The CDR3 extends over 16 amino acids. Germline V gene data show CDR1 as MNHNS and CDR2 as SASEGT.

This clonotype was detected only once. The V gene is TRBV7-2, the J gene TRBJ2-2, with 7 bases identical to TRBD1. V lost 3 bases to trimming and J lost 10 bases; unmatched junction nucleotides: 8. The CDR3 spans 14 residues. Germline CDR1 SGHTA, CDR2 FQGNSA. CDR3 coding DNA: TGTGCCAGCAGCTTTTCAGGGGGATTTGAGGAGCTGTTTTTT. Translating it yields CASSFSGGFEELFF.

The table lists this clonotype with a count of one. The chain uses TRBV5-1 and TRBJ2-1; D is unclear. The CDR3 is 13 amino acids. In germline, CDR1 is SGHRS, CDR2 YFSETQ. Trimming left V 7 bases short and J 7 bases short, with 15 bases between. CDR3 amino acids: CASSLLGHNEQFF. The CDR3 DNA reads TGCGCCAGCTCCCTATTGGGTCATAATGAGCAGTTCTTC.

This chain connects TRBV18 to TRBJ2-5; D remains ambiguous. V shed 3 bases and J shed 4 bases, with 6 bases lying between them. The CDR3 runs to 12 residues. Germline V gives CDR1 KGHSH, CDR2 LQKENI. The CDR3 sequence: CASSPSPETQYF. The CDR3, as DNA: TGTGCCAGCTCACCTTCACCAGAGACCCAGTACTTC.

The CDR3 region has the DNA TGTGCCAGCAGTTACGGAGTTGCGGGGGATCGTGAAAAACTGTTTTTT. Its protein product is CASSYGVAGDREKLFF. The V and J genes are TRBV6-5 and TRBJ1-4, with D perhaps TRBD1 (5 bases). The CDR3 sequence is 16 residues long. Per the germline V gene, CDR1 is MNHEY and CDR2 is SVGAGI. V lost 2 bases, J lost 7 bases, and 17 bases lay in between.

The chain couples TRBV19 to TRBJ2-1; no clear D gene. The CDR3 totals 13 residues. V was cut by 5 bases and J by 6 bases, with 11 bases left in between. Per germline, CDR1 LNHDA and CDR2 SQIVND (reference sequence). This chain's CDR3 is CASSAGRINEQFF. The CDR3, as DNA: TGTGCCAGTAGTGCCGGACGGATCAATGAGCAGTTCTTC.

The CDR3 DNA is TGTGCCAGTAGTTGGACGGGACGCGAGCAGTACTTC. This translates into CASSWTGREQYF. V is TRBV19 and J is TRBJ2-7; D tentatively fits TRBD1 or TRBD2 (5 bases each). CDR1 LNHDA and CDR2 SQIVND come from the germline V gene (reference sequence). The CDR3 is 12 residues long. V dropped 5 bases and J dropped 6 bases, with 11 bases sitting between them.

J is TRBJ2-7 and V is TRBV20-1, with TRBD2 matching over 7 bases. V dropped 7 bases and J dropped 1; count of bases not matched to a gene: 13. Germline CDR1 reads DFQATT; CDR2 reads SNEGSKA (reference sequence). The CDR3 runs to 15 residues. CDR3 coding DNA: TGCAGTGGGCTAGCGGTCTTCTCGCATTCCTACGAGCAGTACTTC. Translating it yields CSGLAVFSHSYEQYF.